The T cell receptor beta chain described here comes from a study of blood T cells in healthy people across ages (dated by TCRdb to between 2015 and 2016). As for the study more broadly: In model experiments, roughly one uniquely barcoded TCR beta cDNA molecule per two T cells was captured by template switching. The donors were split into four age groups: young (average 16 years), middle-aged (roughly 39), aged (approximately 60) and long-lived (more than 80). Using the same blood draw, the study looked at two additional independent replicas of 1 million unique cDNA reads for two donors, one aged 18 to 30 and the other aged 80 or older. To avoid experimental bias, donors of different ages were randomly spread across the sequencing lanes. The study measured age-related changes in TCR beta repertoire diversity using deep sequencing normalized with unique cDNA molecular identifiers. Overall study outcomes, separate from this receptor: Compared with the aged group, the long-lived group had more naive CD4+ T cells, fewer expanded clones and increased TCR diversity, a pattern suggesting age selection. Because the CMV infection status of the donors was unknown, age-related changes in expanded clonotypes may potentially have been confounded. Observed TCR beta diversity correlated strongly with the percentage of naive T cells measured by flow cytometry. Total diversity estimates from one million sequenced T cells were considered lower bounds and underestimates. As age increased, observed TCR beta diversity per million T cells dropped in a roughly linear way, and a significant reduction was already evident by age 40. Bulk unsorted PBMC profiling prevented conclusive comparison of naive and antigen-experienced compartments.

Library generation was performed with 5' RACE. The second PCR ran for roughly 7 to 12 cycles and used a J-beta primer mix along with a sample-barcoded 5' primer. A template-switch 5' adaptor carrying 12 random nucleotides introduced a unique molecular identifier onto each TCR beta cDNA molecule. Each sample yielded at least 2.5 million CDR3-containing paired-end reads. First-strand cDNA was synthesized from all RNA with the Mint cDNA synthesis kit, primed by a TRBC-specific oligonucleotide. All cDNA was treated with uracil-DNA glycosylase and then went through a first 18-cycle PCR with the universal primers M1SS and BC2_uni_R. Per the original workflow: Normalization of each sample was performed by random selection of 1 million high-quality reads, each carrying a distinct molecular identifier. Instead of being binned into consensus sequences, reads with shared molecular identifiers were discarded. MiTCR, set to a Q25 quality threshold and the strictest error-elimination algorithm, was used for CDR3 identification, clonotype clustering and error correction. A nonparametric unseen species model using Euler transformation provided a lower-bound estimate of total TCR beta diversity. In TCRdb, the public reads were trimmed at Q25 with fastp and aligned with MiXCR, with productive beta chains retained. Each CDR3 protein appears once, grouped with its most common genes and DNA. TCRdb, not the original authors, processed these V and J calls. This sample has around 1,800,000 distinct CDR3 sequences in its table, and about two fifths of those were observed once. Around 23% of the sample is taken by the ten largest.

This clonotype was counted a few times. What this receptor recognizes is not known. Base qualities are not provided; no much larger clone lies one nucleotide away. Trimming removed 3 bases from V and 4 bases from J, leaving 18 bases between the germline ends. The CDR3 runs 16 amino acids, cysteine and phenylalanine included. The CDR3 DNA has 48 bases and is translated from base 1. The germline V gene supplies CDR1 SGHTA and CDR2 FQGNSA. Systemically healthy Caucasian individuals from Russia, around 39 in total and aged roughly 6 to 100 years, were included as donors. Around 9.8 milliliters of peripheral blood were collected from each donor into EDTA-treated Vacutainer tubes. PBMCs were isolated by Ficoll-Paque density-gradient centrifugation, with at least 7 million obtained per sample. Trizol reagent was used to extract total RNA from PBMCs, with at least 6 micrograms per sample. For every donor, flow cytometry on a PBMC aliquot measured the percentage of naive CD45RAhigh/CD27high T cells.

This clonotype originated in a human donor in good health. The receptor chain draws on TRBV7-2 and TRBJ1-2; possibly the D gene is TRBD1, per 5 matching bases. The sample comprised blood. The CDR3 here reads CASSFIFGGSTYGYTF. The DNA reads TGTGCCAGCAGCTTTATTTTCGGGGGATCGACCTATGGCTACACCTTC. Where the CDR3 stops, the reference TRBV7-2 and TRBJ1-2 genes take over; the full variable domain is GAGVSQSPSNKVTEKGKDVELRCDPISGHTALYWYRQSLGQGLEFLIYFQGNSAPDKSGLPSDRFSAERTGGSVSTLTIQRTQQEDSAVYLCASSFIFGGSTYGYTFGSGTRLTVV.